The source of this T cell receptor (beta chain) is a study of cytomegalovirus exposure and HLA in healthy donors. Findings and caveats of the study: Fewer N-insertions (relative to the roughly 630-donor mean) were reportedly seen in an Asian-associated ancestry cluster in a later analysis. In a later analysis, specific HLA alleles were associated with more than 15,000 TCR beta sequences at a 0.05 false discovery rate. Reportedly, HLA-A and HLA-B alleles of most subjects were accurately predicted from TCR beta. Cytomegalovirus-associated status was assigned to fewer than 200 TCR beta chains.

Points on this clone: Its antigen remains unknown.

This CDR3 is 15 amino acids long. PCR was performed using 60 Vbeta and 13 Jbeta primers. Clones were sequenced by immunoSEQ multiplex PCR, and TCRdb holds only the in-frame ones, with some missing. Of some 150,000 clones in the sample, about 72% were seen once. The material sequenced was PBMCs. This chain links TRBV21-1 with TRBJ2-1; TRBD2 is the table's D call and was not checked against the DNA. TRBV21-1 is designated a pseudogene. The sequence was collected from a male donor in good health and CMV-seronegative. CDR3 sequence: CASSKEGRTGDEQFF. The CDR3 DNA sequence: TGTGCCAGCAGCAAAGAGGGTAGGACGGGGGATGAGCAGTTCTTC.